This T cell receptor (beta chain) was found in a study of beta chain features in type 1 diabetes. The investigators reverse transcribed all of the isolated RNA, so they sequenced expressed TCRB transcripts. The table came from immunoSEQ multiplex PCR; TCRdb's copy has only in-frame clones and leaves some out. The sample has 160,000 or so clones; roughly 9% are singletons. The CDR3 extends over 15 amino acids. The germline V gene has CDR1 LNHDA and CDR2 SQIVND (reference sequence). The ends were cut back, 2 bases at V and 1 base at J, with 11 bases in the middle. Only a few counts were recorded for this clone. What it recognizes is unknown. Overall study findings and caveats: Type 1 diabetes patients showed a moderate but significant shortening of TCRB CDR3s in all four CD4+ subsets.

The receptor comes from a woman in her twenties or thirties with type 1 diabetes. The sequencing sample was made of central memory CD4+ T cells from blood. The chain employs TRBV19 and TRBJ2-5, with a weak D call TRBD2 (6 bases). The CDR3 loop reads CASSISGGFQETQYF. The CDR3 bases are TGTGCCAGTAGTATATCCGGGGGATTCCAAGAGACCCAGTACTTC.